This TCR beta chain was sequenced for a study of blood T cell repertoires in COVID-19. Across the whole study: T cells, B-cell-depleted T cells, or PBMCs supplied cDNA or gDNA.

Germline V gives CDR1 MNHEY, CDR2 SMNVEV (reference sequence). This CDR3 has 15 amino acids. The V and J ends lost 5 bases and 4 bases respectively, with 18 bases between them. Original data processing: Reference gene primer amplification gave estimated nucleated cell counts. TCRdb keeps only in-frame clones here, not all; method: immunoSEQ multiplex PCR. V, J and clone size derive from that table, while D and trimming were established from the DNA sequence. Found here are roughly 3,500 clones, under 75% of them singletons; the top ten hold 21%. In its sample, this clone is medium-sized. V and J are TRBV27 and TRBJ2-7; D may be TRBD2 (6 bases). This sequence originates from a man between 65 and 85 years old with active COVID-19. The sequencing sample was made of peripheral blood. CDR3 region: CASSGDGRPFYEQYF. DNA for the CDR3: TGTGCCAGCAGTGGGGACGGGAGACCTTTTTACGAGCAGTACTTC.